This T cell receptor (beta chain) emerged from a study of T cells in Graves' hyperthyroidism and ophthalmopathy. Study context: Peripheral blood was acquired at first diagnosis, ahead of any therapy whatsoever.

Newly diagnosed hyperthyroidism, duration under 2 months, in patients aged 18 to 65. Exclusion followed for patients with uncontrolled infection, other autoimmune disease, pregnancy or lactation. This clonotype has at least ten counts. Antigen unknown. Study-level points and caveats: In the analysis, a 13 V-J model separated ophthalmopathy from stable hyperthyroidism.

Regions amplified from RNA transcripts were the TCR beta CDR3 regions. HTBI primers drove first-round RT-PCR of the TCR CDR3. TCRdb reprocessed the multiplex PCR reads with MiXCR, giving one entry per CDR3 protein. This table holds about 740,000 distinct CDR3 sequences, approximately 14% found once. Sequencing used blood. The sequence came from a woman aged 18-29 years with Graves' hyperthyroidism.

Here the CDR3 DNA reads TGTGCCAGCACTACTAGCGGCACCGGGGAGCTGTTTTTT. This translates into CASTTSGTGELFF. V is TRBV6-2 or TRBV6-3 and J is TRBJ2-2; TRBD2 aligns across 8 bases. This CDR3 has 13 amino acids. CDR1 is MNHEY, CDR2 SVGEGT, per germline. V lost 7 bases and J lost 4; bases outside the gene matches: 2.